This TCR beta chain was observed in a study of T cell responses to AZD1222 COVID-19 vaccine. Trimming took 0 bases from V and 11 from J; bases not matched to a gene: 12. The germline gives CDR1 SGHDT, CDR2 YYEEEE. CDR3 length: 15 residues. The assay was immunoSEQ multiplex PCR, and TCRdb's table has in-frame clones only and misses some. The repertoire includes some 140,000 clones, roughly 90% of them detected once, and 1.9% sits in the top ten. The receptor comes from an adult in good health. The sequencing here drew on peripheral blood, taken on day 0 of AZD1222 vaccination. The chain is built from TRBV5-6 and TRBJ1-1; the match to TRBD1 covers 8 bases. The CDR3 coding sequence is TGTGCCAGCAGCTTGGCCCCCGGACAGGGCGGTGGGGCTTTCTTT. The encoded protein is CASSLAPGQGGGAFF.